This T cell receptor beta chain was identified during a study of OX40 agonist ivuxolimab in advanced cancers. Study outcomes and limitations: There were, on average, more expanded clones in CD8+ T cells than in CD4+.

This table comes from immunoSEQ multiplex PCR, and its TCRdb copy is limited to in-frame clones, with some not included. Among under 85,000 clones listed, 70% to 90% were seen once. The study sampled blood at baseline, cycle 4 day 1, and cycle 7 day 1. The CDR3 totals 19 residues. V lost 0 bases and J lost 3; bases outside the gene matches: 12. The germline CDR1 and CDR2 sequences are MGHRA and YSYEKL. With respect to this clone: Its target is not known.

The sequence was collected from an adult with an advanced solid tumor such as melanoma, head and neck, liver or kidney cancer. This chain joins TRBV4-1 and TRBJ1-4; 8 positions agree with TRBD1. This material consisted of CD4+ or CD8+ T cells sorted from blood, taken in a trial of the OX40 agonist ivuxolimab. The CDR3 spells CASSQDRQGMFLANEKLFF. For the CDR3, the DNA is TGCGCCAGCAGCCAAGACCGACAGGGGATGTTTCTGGCTAATGAAAAACTGTTTTTT.